This is a list of T cell receptor beta chains from one sample in a study of T cell responses to AZD1222 COVID-19 vaccine. The repertoire was sequenced with immunoSEQ multiplex PCR; TCRdb's copy has only in-frame clones and lacks some. The sample has about 150,000 clones; 92% are singletons. The sequencing here drew on peripheral blood, taken 28 days after the second AZD1222 dose. All receptors derive from an adult who received the AZD1222 COVID-19 vaccine. The CDR3 runs from the conserved cysteine through the conserved F or W. A D gene is named only where the DNA matches it firmly. Only part of the rows carry a size: once, few, many, or a class if the clone is expanded.

>-|TRBD2|TRBV28|15|TRBJ2-3
TGTGCCAGCAGTTTCGGCGGGAGGGCCGGGGATACGCAGTATTTT
CASSFGGRAGDTQYF
>-|TRBD1|TRBV6-5|15|TRBJ1-2
TGTGCCAGCAGCACCGGGACAGGGTTATACTATGGCTACACCTTC
CASSTGTGLYYGYTF
>-|-|TRBV28|16|TRBJ2-7
TGTGCCAGCAGTACTACTCCAGCGGGTGTTCATGCCGAGCAGTACTTC
CASSTTPAGVHAEQYF
>-|TRBD1|TRBV5-1|15|TRBJ1-6
TGCGCCAGCAGCTTGACAGGGGGAAGGGGTTCACCCCTCCACTTT
CASSLTGGRGSPLHF
>-|-|TRBV27|15|TRBJ1-5
TGTGCCAGCAGTCCTATACATCTAAGCAATCAGCCCCAGCATTTT
CASSPIHLSNQPQHF
>-|-|TRBV11-1|13|TRBJ1-2
TGTGCCAGCAGCTTTCGAGCGAACTATGGCTACACCTTC
CASSFRANYGYTF
>-|TRBD2|TRBV2|14|TRBJ2-7
TGTGCCAGCAGTCGCGCGGGGGGTCCCTACGAGCAGTACTTC
CASSRAGGPYEQYF
>-|-|TRBV9|12|TRBJ2-1
TGTGCCAGCAGCGCCCACATCAATGAGCAGTTCTTC
CASSAHINEQFF
>-|TRBD1|TRBV28|15|TRBJ2-7
TGTGCCAGCAGTAAACCGGGACAGGGGGCATACGAGCAGTACTTC
CASSKPGQGAYEQYF
>-|-|TRBV19|17|TRBJ1-2
TGTGCCAGTAGTAGTCCCGGAGCAGGGGAAGCTAACTATGGCTACACCTTC
CASSSPGAGEANYGYTF
>once|TRBD2|TRBV6-2/TRBV6-3|17|TRBJ2-2
TGTGCCAGCAGTTCGCTAGCGGGAGCCGTGAACACCGGGGAGCTGTTTTTT
CASSSLAGAVNTGELFF
>-|-|TRBV4-2|13|TRBJ1-1
TGTGCCAGCAGCCAAGGGGGGGTCACTGAAGCTTTCTTT
CASSQGGVTEAFF
>-|-|TRBV19|13|TRBJ1-2
TGTGCCAGTAATGGAGCCTTGCCCTATGGCTACACCTTC
CASNGALPYGYTF
>-|-|TRBV11-2|12|TRBJ2-5
TGTGCCAGCAGCTTAGCCGGGGGGACCCAGTACTTC
CASSLAGGTQYF
>few|-|TRBV18|11|TRBJ2-7
TGTGCCAGCTCACCGGGGCACGAGCAGTACTTC
CASSPGHEQYF
>-|TRBD1|TRBV5-1|16|TRBJ1-2
TGCGCCAGCAGCCCCAGACAGGGCTTAGAATCGGATGGCTACACCTTC
CASSPRQGLESDGYTF
>-|TRBD2|TRBV4-3|16|TRBJ2-1
TGCGCCAGCAGCCAAGAGGTAGCGGGGTCCTACAATGAGCAGTTCTTC
CASSQEVAGSYNEQFF
>-|TRBD2|TRBV5-1|14|TRBJ2-5
TGCGCCAGCAGCCCCCTAGCGGGAGGGAAGACCCAGTACTTC
CASSPLAGGKTQYF
>-|-|TRBV7-2|16|TRBJ2-6
TGTGCCAGCAGCTTTAGCCGGCAATCTGGGGCCAACGTCCTGACTTTC
CASSFSRQSGANVLTF
>-|-|TRBV19|16|TRBJ1-5
TGTGCCAGTAGTCAACTTAGGACAGCCAGCAATCAGCCCCAGCATTTT
CASSQLRTASNQPQHF
>-|-|TRBV5-8|17|TRBJ1-5
TGTGCCAGCAGCTTGTTGTCGCCCAGGGCGTGGGATCAGCCCCAGCATTTT
CASSLLSPRAWDQPQHF
>few|TRBD1|TRBV24-1|13|TRBJ2-7
TGTGCCACCAGTGACAGGGACAGGTACGAGCAGTACTTC
CATSDRDRYEQYF
>-|-|TRBV28|13|TRBJ1-2
TGTGCCAGCATCGCCCCGGGGGTAAGCGGCTACACCTTC
CASIAPGVSGYTF
>-|TRBD2|TRBV14|18|TRBJ2-3
TGTGCCAGCAGCCAGAGGACTAGCGGGGGCCTAAGCACAGATACGCAGTATTTT
CASSQRTSGGLSTDTQYF
>-|TRBD1|TRBV9|14|TRBJ1-1
TGTGCCAGCAGCCTCAGGGGGCACGAGACTGAAGCTTTCTTT
CASSLRGHETEAFF
>-|-|TRBV7-9|13|TRBJ1-2
TGTGCCAGCAGCTTAAGGGGACCCTATGGCTACACCTTC
CASSLRGPYGYTF
>-|TRBD2|TRBV18|16|TRBJ2-7
TGTGCCAGCTCACCAGGGGGCGGGAGGACGTCCTACGAGCAGTACTTC
CASSPGGGRTSYEQYF
>once|-|TRBV19|11|TRBJ1-2
TGTGCCACCCTATACTCCGATGGCTACACCTTC
CATLYSDGYTF
>-|TRBD1|TRBV11-2|14|TRBJ1-1
TGTGCCAGCAGCCCCCGACAGGGTAACACTGAAGCTTTCTTT
CASSPRQGNTEAFF
>-|TRBD2|TRBV7-2|15|TRBJ2-5
TGTGCCAGCAGCCCAACTCCGGGAGGGAGGGAGACCCAGTACTTC
CASSPTPGGRETQYF
>-|-|TRBV4-2|18|TRBJ2-1
TGTGCCAGCAGCCAACCCCCGTCGGCGGGGGCCTCCTACAATGAGCAGTTCTTC
CASSQPPSAGASYNEQFF
>-|-|TRBV11-2|13|TRBJ1-1
TGTGCCAGCAGCTTATATAAGGACACTGAAGCTTTCTTT
CASSLYKDTEAFF
>-|-|TRBV27|14|TRBJ1-5
TGTGCCAGCAGTAGGACGGTCGGCAATCAGCCCCAGCATTTT
CASSRTVGNQPQHF
>few|TRBD1|TRBV19|14|TRBJ2-3
TGTGCCAGTAGGCGGACAGGGGGGACAGATACGCAGTATTTT
CASRRTGGTDTQYF
>-|-|TRBV18|11|TRBJ2-5
TGTGCCAGCTCACGGGGGGAGACCCAGTACTTC
CASSRGETQYF
>-|-|TRBV9|15|TRBJ2-2
TGTGCCAGCAGCGTAGGAGCTCTACCCACCGGGGAGCTGTTTTTT
CASSVGALPTGELFF
>-|-|TRBV9|18|TRBJ2-6
TGTGCCAGCAGCGTAGAGGGGCGCCGGTGGGCTGGGGCCAACGTCCTGACTTTC
CASSVEGRRWAGANVLTF
>once|-|TRBV7-3|13|TRBJ2-7
TGTGCCAGCAGCCCCTCAAGAGACTACGAGCAGTACTTC
CASSPSRDYEQYF
>-|-|TRBV9|15|TRBJ2-7
TGTGCCAGCAGCAGCATAGGGGACGCAACCTACGAGCAGTACTTC
CASSSIGDATYEQYF
>-|-|TRBV4-3|15|TRBJ1-2
TGCGCCAGCAGCCCGGGGAAAGGGACTAACTATGGCTACACCTTC
CASSPGKGTNYGYTF
>-|-|TRBV11-1|13|TRBJ1-2
TGTGCCAGCAGCCCTACCCAAACGGGTGGCTACACCTTC
CASSPTQTGGYTF
>once|-|TRBV18|12|TRBJ2-5
TGTGCCAGCTCACCTGCTGGAGAGACCCAGTACTTC
CASSPAGETQYF
>-|TRBD1|TRBV9|13|TRBJ1-4
TGTGCCAGCAGCGTCCGACAGGGTGAAAAACTGTTTTTT
CASSVRQGEKLFF
>-|TRBD1|TRBV7-6|16|TRBJ1-5
TGTGCCAGCAGCTCCGGGACAGGGGTAGCGGGTCAGCCCCAGCATTTT
CASSSGTGVAGQPQHF
>-|-|TRBV7-6|18|TRBJ2-6
TGTGCCAGCAGCCTCCGTCCGGACAAGAACTCTGGGGCCAACGTCCTGACTTTC
CASSLRPDKNSGANVLTF
>-|-|TRBV6-2/TRBV6-3|13|TRBJ1-1
TGTGCCAGCACCCCCTCCCGGACAATTGAAGCTTTCTTT
CASTPSRTIEAFF
>-|-|TRBV5-4|14|TRBJ1-2
TGTGCCAGCAGCCTTCGGGTGGGCCCGAGCGGCTACACCTTC
CASSLRVGPSGYTF
>few|-|TRBV4-1|17|TRBJ1-1
TGCGCCAGCAGCCACCTCAATAGACAGCGTATGAACACTGAAGCTTTCTTT
CASSHLNRQRMNTEAFF
>-|-|TRBV7-9|12|TRBJ1-1
TGTGCCAGCAGCCTAGCATTATCGGCGGCTTTCTTT
CASSLALSAAFF
>-|-|TRBV4-2|17|TRBJ2-7
TGTGCCAGCAGCCAAGTACTACAGACCCTGGAGTTCGGGGAGCAGTACTTC
CASSQVLQTLEFGEQYF
>-|TRBD1|TRBV19|15|TRBJ1-1
TGTGCCAGTAAAATCCGGACAGGAAGGAACACTGAAGCTTTCTTT
CASKIRTGRNTEAFF
>-|-|TRBV9|15|TRBJ1-2
TGTGCCAGCAGCCCAGGAGGGGTTCGCGACTATGGCTACACCTTC
CASSPGGVRDYGYTF
>-|-|TRBV27|14|TRBJ2-1
TGTGCCAGCAGAGGGGGTTTTTCCTACAATGAGCAGTTCTTC
CASRGGFSYNEQFF